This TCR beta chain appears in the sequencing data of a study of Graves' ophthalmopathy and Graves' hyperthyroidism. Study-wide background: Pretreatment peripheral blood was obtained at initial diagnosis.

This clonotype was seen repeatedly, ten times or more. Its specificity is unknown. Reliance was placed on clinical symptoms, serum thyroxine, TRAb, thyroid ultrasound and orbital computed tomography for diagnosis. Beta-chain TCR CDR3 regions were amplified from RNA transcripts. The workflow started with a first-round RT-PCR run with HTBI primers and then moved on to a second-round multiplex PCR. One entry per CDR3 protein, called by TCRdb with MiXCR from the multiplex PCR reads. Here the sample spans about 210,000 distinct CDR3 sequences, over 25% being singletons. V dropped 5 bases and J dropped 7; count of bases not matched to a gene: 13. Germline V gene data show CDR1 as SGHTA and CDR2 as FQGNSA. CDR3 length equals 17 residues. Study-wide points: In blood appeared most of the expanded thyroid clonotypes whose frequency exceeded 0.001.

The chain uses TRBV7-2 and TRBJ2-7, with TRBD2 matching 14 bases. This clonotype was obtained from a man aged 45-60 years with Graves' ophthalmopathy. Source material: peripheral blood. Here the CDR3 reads CASSPIGRLAGGWEQYF. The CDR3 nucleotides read TGTGCCAGCAGCCCCATAGGCCGACTAGCGGGAGGGTGGGAGCAGTACTTC.